A selection of T cell receptor beta chains follows, all from one sample in a study of T cell responses to AZD1222 COVID-19 vaccine. Only in-frame clones appear in the TCRdb table, and some are missing; sequencing was by immunoSEQ multiplex PCR. The table shows about 84,000 clones, with about 83% occurring only once. This specimen consisted of peripheral blood, obtained 28 days after the second AZD1222 dose. The receptors were sampled from an adult who received the AZD1222 COVID-19 vaccine. The CDR3 runs from the conserved cysteine through the conserved F or W. D genes are given only for firm matches. Size is omitted from some rows. Given values are once, few, many or a class for expanded clones.

CDR3 DNA: TGTGCCAGCAGCCAAGGGGGGGCGGTCGAGACCCAGTACTTC
CDR3 protein: CASSQGGAVETQYF
V gene: TRBV3-1/TRBV3-2
J gene: TRBJ2-5
D gene: NA
CDR3 length: 14
clone size: NA

CDR3 DNA: TGTGCCAGCAGTTTGACAGGGGGCGTAGACTATGGCTACACCTTC
CDR3 protein: CASSLTGGVDYGYTF
V gene: TRBV6-5
J gene: TRBJ1-2
D gene: TRBD1
CDR3 length: 15
clone size: NA

CDR3 DNA: TGTGCCAGCAGCTTAGCGGGGGCCACAGATACGCAGTATTTT
CDR3 protein: CASSLAGATDTQYF
V gene: TRBV7-9
J gene: TRBJ2-3
D gene: NA
CDR3 length: 14
clone size: NA

CDR3 DNA: TGTGCCAGCAGTTACTCGAAGGGCGGGTTGCCCGGATATAATGAAAAACTGTTTTTT
CDR3 protein: CASSYSKGGLPGYNEKLFF
V gene: TRBV6-2/TRBV6-3
J gene: TRBJ1-4
D gene: NA
CDR3 length: 19
clone size: NA

CDR3 DNA: TGTGCCAGCAGTCCGTACCGGGACAGGGGGTCTGAGACCCAGTACTTC
CDR3 protein: CASSPYRDRGSETQYF
V gene: TRBV28
J gene: TRBJ2-5
D gene: TRBD1
CDR3 length: 16
clone size: NA

CDR3 DNA: TGCGCCAGCAGCAAGGACAGTATGAACACCGGGGAGCTGTTTTTT
CDR3 protein: CASSKDSMNTGELFF
V gene: TRBV5-1
J gene: TRBJ2-2
D gene: NA
CDR3 length: 15
clone size: few

CDR3 DNA: TGCGCCAGCAGCCAAGATGTCATACGCTCTGGAAACACCATATATTTT
CDR3 protein: CASSQDVIRSGNTIYF
V gene: TRBV4-1
J gene: TRBJ1-3
D gene: NA
CDR3 length: 16
clone size: NA

CDR3 DNA: TGCAGCGTTGCGGTCAGTACTAATTCACCCCTCCACTTT
CDR3 protein: CSVAVSTNSPLHF
V gene: TRBV29-1
J gene: TRBJ1-6
D gene: NA
CDR3 length: 13
clone size: NA

CDR3 DNA: TGTGCCAGCAGCGTAGACGGCACACTTTCGGGGAATGAGCAGTTCTTC
CDR3 protein: CASSVDGTLSGNEQFF
V gene: TRBV9
J gene: TRBJ2-1
D gene: NA
CDR3 length: 16
clone size: NA

CDR3 DNA: TGTGCCAGCAGATTCACGGGCGGCGATGAGCAGTTCTTC
CDR3 protein: CASRFTGGDEQFF
V gene: TRBV7-2
J gene: TRBJ2-1
D gene: NA
CDR3 length: 13
clone size: NA

CDR3 DNA: TGTGCCAGCAGCTTACAGGGCGGGGGGCCCTCGGGCATTCAGTACTTC
CDR3 protein: CASSLQGGGPSGIQYF
V gene: TRBV7-8
J gene: TRBJ2-4
D gene: TRBD2
CDR3 length: 16
clone size: NA

CDR3 DNA: TGTGCCAGCAGTTCAGGGACAGGGGTGTCCTACAATGAGCAGTTCTTC
CDR3 protein: CASSSGTGVSYNEQFF
V gene: TRBV27
J gene: TRBJ2-1
D gene: TRBD1
CDR3 length: 16
clone size: NA

CDR3 DNA: TGTGCCAGCAGCTTGGGTAGCGGGGGGCCCTACAATGAGCAGTTCTTC
CDR3 protein: CASSLGSGGPYNEQFF
V gene: TRBV7-6
J gene: TRBJ2-1
D gene: TRBD2
CDR3 length: 16
clone size: NA

CDR3 DNA: TGTGCCAGCAGCGTAGGTTCAAGGGGCAATAATTCACCCCTCCACTTT
CDR3 protein: CASSVGSRGNNSPLHF
V gene: TRBV9
J gene: TRBJ1-6
D gene: NA
CDR3 length: 16
clone size: NA

CDR3 DNA: TGTGCCAGCAGCGACGGATTGAGGGGCCGTACTGAAGCTTTCTTT
CDR3 protein: CASSDGLRGRTEAFF
V gene: TRBV5-6
J gene: TRBJ1-1
D gene: NA
CDR3 length: 15
clone size: NA

CDR3 DNA: TGTGCCAGCAGTTGGGACCGCCGGGTTTACACCTTC
CDR3 protein: CASSWDRRVYTF
V gene: TRBV12-3/TRBV12-4
J gene: TRBJ1-2
D gene: NA
CDR3 length: 12
clone size: NA

CDR3 DNA: TGTGCCATCAGTGAGTACAGCGGGGCGAGCTCCTACAATGAGCAGTTCTTC
CDR3 protein: CAISEYSGASSYNEQFF
V gene: TRBV10-3
J gene: TRBJ2-1
D gene: TRBD2
CDR3 length: 17
clone size: once

CDR3 DNA: TGTGCCACTTGGGACGGATACAATGAGCAGTTCTTC
CDR3 protein: CATWDGYNEQFF
V gene: TRBV6-5
J gene: TRBJ2-1
D gene: NA
CDR3 length: 12
clone size: once

CDR3 DNA: TGTGCCAGCAGCCAGGGACTAGTTACGACAGATACGCAGTATTTT
CDR3 protein: CASSQGLVTTDTQYF
V gene: TRBV11-3
J gene: TRBJ2-3
D gene: TRBD2
CDR3 length: 15
clone size: NA

CDR3 DNA: TGTGCCAGCAGTTTGGATTCGGGCCGCATGAACACTGAAGCTTTCTTT
CDR3 protein: CASSLDSGRMNTEAFF
V gene: TRBV28
J gene: TRBJ1-1
D gene: NA
CDR3 length: 16
clone size: NA

CDR3 DNA: TGTGCCAGCAGCTCGGGACTAGCGGGGGGTTCCCAGTACTTC
CDR3 protein: CASSSGLAGGSQYF
V gene: TRBV7-2
J gene: TRBJ2-4
D gene: TRBD2
CDR3 length: 14
clone size: once

CDR3 DNA: TGTGCCAGCAGCTTGACTCGCGAACGGGCTTTCTTT
CDR3 protein: CASSLTRERAFF
V gene: TRBV5-6
J gene: TRBJ1-1
D gene: NA
CDR3 length: 12
clone size: NA

CDR3 DNA: TGTGCCAGCAGTGATTCAGCCGGCAGGGGGCATGAAAAACTGTTTTTT
CDR3 protein: CASSDSAGRGHEKLFF
V gene: TRBV25-1
J gene: TRBJ1-4
D gene: TRBD1
CDR3 length: 16
clone size: NA

CDR3 DNA: TGTGCCAGTAGTAAGGATGTTTCGGGGGGCAGTCAGCCCCAGCATTTT
CDR3 protein: CASSKDVSGGSQPQHF
V gene: TRBV19
J gene: TRBJ1-5
D gene: NA
CDR3 length: 16
clone size: once

CDR3 DNA: TGTGCCAGCAGTTTAAAGACTAACTATGGCTACACCTTC
CDR3 protein: CASSLKTNYGYTF
V gene: TRBV12-3/TRBV12-4
J gene: TRBJ1-2
D gene: NA
CDR3 length: 13
clone size: NA

CDR3 DNA: TGTGCTAGCAGTTCACAGGGTAACGGCGGGGAGCTGTTTTTT
CDR3 protein: CASSSQGNGGELFF
V gene: TRBV7-7
J gene: TRBJ2-2
D gene: NA
CDR3 length: 14
clone size: NA

CDR3 DNA: TGTGCCAGCAGCTGGGTAGCGGGGGGGAGCTCCTACGAGCAGTACTTC
CDR3 protein: CASSWVAGGSSYEQYF
V gene: TRBV5-6
J gene: TRBJ2-7
D gene: TRBD2
CDR3 length: 16
clone size: NA

CDR3 DNA: TGTGCCAGCGGCCCGTGGACAGGGGAGGAGACCCAGTACTTC
CDR3 protein: CASGPWTGEETQYF
V gene: TRBV7-8
J gene: TRBJ2-5
D gene: TRBD1
CDR3 length: 14
clone size: NA

CDR3 DNA: TGTGCCAGCAGTGGGACAGGGCGGGGTTCACCCCTCCACTTT
CDR3 protein: CASSGTGRGSPLHF
V gene: TRBV6-6
J gene: TRBJ1-6
D gene: TRBD1
CDR3 length: 14
clone size: NA

CDR3 DNA: TGTGCCAGCAGCTTAGATGTCAACTATGGCTACACCTTC
CDR3 protein: CASSLDVNYGYTF
V gene: TRBV7-9
J gene: TRBJ1-2
D gene: NA
CDR3 length: 13
clone size: NA

CDR3 DNA: TGTGCCAGCACGAAACGGGGCTCACCCCTCCACTTT
CDR3 protein: CASTKRGSPLHF
V gene: TRBV27
J gene: TRBJ1-6
D gene: NA
CDR3 length: 12
clone size: once

CDR3 DNA: TGTGCCAGCAGCCTATCAGGGGGCGAACAGCCCCAGCATTTT
CDR3 protein: CASSLSGGEQPQHF
V gene: TRBV7-3
J gene: TRBJ1-5
D gene: TRBD1
CDR3 length: 14
clone size: NA

CDR3 DNA: TGTGCCTGGACAGGGGTCACAGATACGCAGTATTTT
CDR3 protein: CAWTGVTDTQYF
V gene: TRBV30
J gene: TRBJ2-3
D gene: NA
CDR3 length: 12
clone size: NA

CDR3 DNA: TGTGCCAGCAGCTTACCTCGCGACAGGGGAAGCTCCTACGAGCAGTACTTC
CDR3 protein: CASSLPRDRGSSYEQYF
V gene: TRBV7-9
J gene: TRBJ2-7
D gene: TRBD1
CDR3 length: 17
clone size: NA

CDR3 DNA: TGTGCCAGCAGCCAACAGGGGGCAGATGGCTACACCTTC
CDR3 protein: CASSQQGADGYTF
V gene: TRBV28
J gene: TRBJ1-2
D gene: TRBD1
CDR3 length: 13
clone size: NA

CDR3 DNA: TGCGCCAGCAGCTTTATACCCGGGACAGGGGGCCACAATGAGCAGTTCTTC
CDR3 protein: CASSFIPGTGGHNEQFF
V gene: TRBV5-1
J gene: TRBJ2-1
D gene: TRBD1
CDR3 length: 17
clone size: NA

CDR3 DNA: TGTGCCACCAGTGATTACACTAGCAATGAGCAGTTCTTC
CDR3 protein: CATSDYTSNEQFF
V gene: TRBV24-1
J gene: TRBJ2-1
D gene: NA
CDR3 length: 13
clone size: NA

CDR3 DNA: TGTGCCAGCAGCTTAAGACCGACGGCAGATACGCAGTATTTT
CDR3 protein: CASSLRPTADTQYF
V gene: TRBV7-2
J gene: TRBJ2-3
D gene: NA
CDR3 length: 14
clone size: NA

CDR3 DNA: TGTGCCACTGGAGGCTCTGGAAACACCATATATTTT
CDR3 protein: CATGGSGNTIYF
V gene: TRBV10-3
J gene: TRBJ1-3
D gene: NA
CDR3 length: 12
clone size: NA

CDR3 DNA: TGTGCCAGCAGCTTAGACAGGTCAGGTGCTGGCTACACCTTC
CDR3 protein: CASSLDRSGAGYTF
V gene: TRBV7-3
J gene: TRBJ1-2
D gene: NA
CDR3 length: 14
clone size: NA

CDR3 DNA: TGTGCCAGTAGTATATCTGGGAATCAGCCCCAGCATTTT
CDR3 protein: CASSISGNQPQHF
V gene: TRBV19
J gene: TRBJ1-5
D gene: NA
CDR3 length: 13
clone size: NA

CDR3 DNA: TGTGCCAGCAGCCTCGGGCTCCGCCCCAATCAGCCCCAGCATTTT
CDR3 protein: CASSLGLRPNQPQHF
V gene: TRBV28
J gene: TRBJ1-5
D gene: NA
CDR3 length: 15
clone size: NA

CDR3 DNA: TGTGCCAGCAGTTACTCTGGGACAGGGGAAACCCAGCATTTT
CDR3 protein: CASSYSGTGETQHF
V gene: TRBV6-5
J gene: TRBJ1-5
D gene: TRBD1
CDR3 length: 14
clone size: NA

CDR3 DNA: TGTGCCAGCAGTTGGGTGGGGCTATACAATGAGCAGTTCTTC
CDR3 protein: CASSWVGLYNEQFF
V gene: TRBV27
J gene: TRBJ2-1
D gene: NA
CDR3 length: 14
clone size: NA